This T cell receptor (beta chain) was observed in a study of blood T cell repertoires in COVID-19. In the source study's methods: Amplification of reference gene primers provided the estimated nucleated cell counts. Clones were read by immunoSEQ multiplex PCR, and TCRdb kept only the in-frame ones, dropping some. The V and J calls and clone size were taken over from that table, and D and trimming were inferred from the DNA. The table has hundreds of thousands of clones, 87% seen once. This sequence originates from a woman aged 60-70 years with COVID-19, enrolled during active disease. Material: peripheral blood.

CDR3 coding DNA: TGTGCCAGCAGCAGGGTTCAGGGCCTTGAATCCTCTGGAAACACCATATATTTT. Amino acids: CASSRVQGLESSGNTIYF. This chain uses TRBV5-6 with TRBJ1-3, with a tentative D call TRBD1 (5 bases). Germline lookup yields CDR1 SGHDT and CDR2 YYEEEE. V was shortened by 4 bases and J by 0 bases, with 20 bases between the two germline ends. The CDR3 extends over 18 amino acids.